This T cell receptor (beta chain) was sequenced in a study of blood T cell repertoires in COVID-19. Study-wide context: COVID-19 samples collected from the United States, Italy and Spain covered acute and convalescent phases.

Assay used: immunoSEQ multiplex PCR; TCRdb lists only in-frame clones, some missing. The table has roughly 100,000 clones, approximately 77% seen once; the top ten hold about 10%. This clone was seen just once. Material for sequencing was peripheral blood. The TCR comes from a woman of 80 years or more with acute or convalescent COVID-19.

The CDR3 spells CASRPRGLNTGELFF. The CDR3 DNA reads as TGTGCCAGCAGACCGCGGGGGCTTAACACCGGGGAGCTGTTTTTT. The gene calls are TRBV7-2 and TRBJ2-2, with D perhaps TRBD2 (7 bases). CDR1 and CDR2 from the germline V gene are SGHTA and FQGNSA. V shed 6 bases and J shed 2 bases, with 13 bases lying between them. The CDR3 runs 15 residues.